This TCR beta chain was observed in a study of T cells of healthy individuals. Via MiXCR, TCRdb re-called the 5' RACE reads, giving one row per CDR3 protein. The data hold 50,000 to 55,000 distinct CDR3 sequences, with roughly 14% observed a single time. The J segment lost 4 bases and the V segment lost 1 base, leaving 9 bases of the junction unmatched. The germline V gene encodes CDR1 SGHVS and CDR2 FNYEAQ. The CDR3 sequence is 16 residues long. This clonotype originated in a human donor in good health. This chain links TRBV7-6 with TRBJ2-5; 7 bases map to TRBD2. CDR3 sequence reads: CASSLEGLAVLETQYF. CDR3 sequence (DNA): TGTGCCAGCAGCTTAGAAGGTCTAGCGGTTTTAGAGACCCAGTACTTC.